The 16 T cell receptor beta chains below come from one sample, sequenced in a study of regulatory T cells in long-lasting Graves disease. As to time point: persistent/refractory GD, antithyroid drugs over 5 years with positive TRAb. The TCR library was prepared using RNA isolated from PBMCs. Arm-PCR of CDR3 regions and iRepertoire HTBI primers were used to build TCR beta libraries. TCRdb re-called the multiplex PCR reads with MiXCR, one entry per CDR3 protein. The data contain around 430,000 distinct CDR3 sequences, under 25% of them singletons. Sequencing used peripheral blood mononuclear cells (PBMCs), obtained when the disease was refractory, from a patient treated with antithyroid drugs. The receptors originated from a female donor with Graves disease.

J is TRBJ1-5 and V is TRBV20-1; D perhaps matches TRBD1 (6 bases). The ends were cut back, 0 bases at V and 0 bases at J, with 12 bases in the middle. The CDR3 is 16 residues long. CDR1 is DFQATT, CDR2 SNEGSKA, per germline (reference sequence). DNA for the CDR3: TGCAGTGCTAGAGATAAGGACAGTTATAGCAATCAGCCCCAGCATTTT. As protein: CSARDKDSYSNQPQHF.

This clonotype came up a few times. This may arise from a read error, as a much more abundant clone is one base away. J is TRBJ1-1 and V is TRBV6-1, with D possibly being TRBD1 (5 bases). V shed 8 bases and J shed 0 bases, with 19 bases lying between them. This CDR3 is 16 amino acids long. Germline assignment: CDR1 MNHNS and CDR2 SASEGT. The CDR3 spells CASQWGRVSMNTEAFF. The CDR3 bases are TGTGCCAGCCAATGGGGCAGGGTCTCCATGAACACTGAAGCTTTCTTT.

The chain is built from TRBV12-3 or TRBV12-4 and TRBJ2-2, with a possible D match to TRBD2 (6 bases). V was clipped by 6 bases and J by 7 bases, with 15 bases between them. The CDR3 runs to 14 residues. The CDR3 nucleotides are TGTGCCAGCAGAACCTCGGGGGAGCACGGGGAGCTGTTTTTT. This codes for CASRTSGEHGELFF.

CDR3 coding DNA: TGCGCCAGCAGTGGACAGGGGGATGGAAACACCATATATTTT. It yields the protein CASSGQGDGNTIYF. The chain uses TRBV10-2 and TRBJ1-3; 9 nucleotides align to TRBD1. The ends lost 4 bases at V and 3 bases at J; junction bases unmatched: 1. In germline, CDR1 is WSHSY, CDR2 SAAADI. The CDR3 is 14 residues long.

This clonotype showed up many times. This chain links TRBV7-6 with TRBJ1-1; 9 bases match TRBD1. There are 14 residues in the CDR3. J lost 7 bases, V lost 5 bases, and 8 bases had no gene match. Germline-derived CDR1 and CDR2 are SGHVS and FNYEAQ. CDR3 DNA: TGTGCCAGCAGCCTAGGGACAGGGTCGGGTGAAGCTTTCTTT. As protein: CASSLGTGSGEAFF. The variable domain in full, completed from reference TRBV7-6 and TRBJ1-1, reads GAGVSQSPRYKVTKRGQDVALRCDPISGHVSLYWYRQALGQGPEFLTYFNYEAQQDKSGLPNDRFSAERPEGSISTLTIQRTEQRDSAMYRCASSLGTGSGEAFFGQGTRLTVV.

This clonotype appeared many times. This sequence joins TRBV7-2 and TRBJ2-4; weak D call: TRBD2 (7 bases). Germline V gene lookup returns CDR1 SGHTA and CDR2 FQGNSA. Trimming took 1 base from V and 7 from J, leaving 20 bases between them. This CDR3 has 17 residues. DNA for the CDR3: TGTGCCAGCAGCTTAGTGGCGGGGGCTAGTAGGGAGAACATTCAGTACTTC. Its translation: CASSLVAGASRENIQYF.

J is TRBJ2-7 and V is TRBV5-1; 9 nucleotides match TRBD1. Per germline, CDR1 SGHRS and CDR2 YFSETQ. Trimming took 4 bases from V and 0 from J; bases not matched to a gene: 5. The CDR3 loop spans 15 amino acids. CDR3 DNA sequence: TGCGCCAGCAGCGCGCGGGACAGGGACTCCTACGAGCAGTACTTC. Amino acid sequence: CASSARDRDSYEQYF. The whole variable domain, remainder taken from reference TRBV5-1 and TRBJ2-7, is KAGVTQTPRYLIKTRGQQVTLSCSPISGHRSVSWYQQTPGQGLQFLFEYFSETQRNKGNFPGRFSGRQFSNSRSEMNVSTLELGDSALYLCASSARDRDSYEQYFGPGTRLTVT.

The table lists this clonotype with a few counts. The J gene is TRBJ2-7, the V gene TRBV20-1; TRBD2 matches at 13 bases. CDR1 DFQATT and CDR2 SNEGSKA come from the germline V gene (reference sequence). V dropped 6 bases and J dropped 2; count of bases not matched to a gene: 1. CDR3 length equals 13 residues. The CDR3 sequence: CSAGTSGTYEQYF. The CDR3 region has the DNA TGCAGTGCCGGGACTAGCGGGACCTACGAGCAGTACTTC.

This clonotype has a count of ten or more. The chain links TRBV6-1 to TRBJ1-6; no reliable D call. V was trimmed by 7 bases and J by 5 bases, leaving 9 bases between them. The germline CDR1 and CDR2 sequences are MNHNS and SASEGT. The CDR3 runs to 13 residues. CDR3 sequence: CASNARHNSPLHF. The CDR3 DNA follows: TGTGCCAGCAACGCCAGACATAATTCACCCCTCCACTTT.

This clonotype was seen repeatedly, ten times or more. The chain recombines TRBV11-2 with TRBJ2-4, with D unclear. V lost 2 bases, J lost 2 bases, and 7 bases lay in between. Germline values: CDR1 SGHAT, CDR2 FQNNGV. The length of the CDR3 is 14 residues. CDR3 sequence (DNA): TGTGCCAGCAGCTTATTGCGTTCCAAAAACATTCAGTACTTC. This translates into CASSLLRSKNIQYF.

The rearrangement uses TRBV12-3 or TRBV12-4 and TRBJ1-3, with D hard to call. CDR3 size: 13 residues. Trimming removed 5 bases from V and 5 bases from J, with 10 bases in between. This CDR3 reads CASSITNRNTIYF. The CDR3 DNA follows: TGTGCCAGCAGTATAACTAATAGAAACACCATATATTTT.

This sequence joins TRBV19 and TRBJ2-1, with 15 positions matching TRBD2. The junction had 5 bases not matched to a gene; V was cut back by 4 bases and J by 7 bases. CDR3 length equals 16 residues. Germline V gives CDR1 LNHDA, CDR2 SQIVND (reference sequence). CDR3 in amino acids: CASSRTSGGARNEQFF. The DNA for the CDR3 is TGTGCCAGTAGTAGGACTAGCGGGGGGGCAAGGAATGAGCAGTTCTTC.

The rearrangement links TRBV28 to TRBJ2-1; D uncertain. Looked up from germline, CDR1 is MDHEN and CDR2 is SYDVKM. Deletions cut 5 bases from V and 5 bases from J, with 7 bases between. The CDR3 covers 12 residues. The chain's CDR3 is CASSRLHNEQFF. The CDR3 region has the DNA TGTGCCAGCAGTCGCCTTCACAATGAGCAGTTCTTC.

This clonotype showed up many times. The rearrangement uses TRBV12-3 or TRBV12-4 and TRBJ2-6, with D tentatively TRBD1 or TRBD2 (5 bases each). The CDR3 runs 17 residues. V lost 5 bases to trimming and J lost 0 bases, with 14 bases between them. The CDR3 nucleotides read TGTGCCAGCAGTCTCCGGGGCGGTAGCTCTGGGGCCAACGTCCTGACTTTC. Its translation: CASSLRGGSSGANVLTF.

This clonotype was seen at least ten times. V gene TRBV3-1 combines with J gene TRBJ2-7; possibly TRBD2 for D (5 bases). CDR1 is LGHDT and CDR2 is YNNKEL in the germline V gene (reference sequence). V lost 5 bases to trimming and J lost 7 bases, with 15 bases between them. The CDR3 is 13 amino acids. The DNA for the CDR3 is TGTGCCAGCAGCAAAGCGGACGGGTTTGAGCAGTACTTC. Amino acids: CASSKADGFEQYF.

A word on this clonotype: This could be a read error, since a much larger clone is one nucleotide away. V usage is TRBV28 and J usage is TRBJ1-3; maybe TRBD1 (6 bases). This CDR3 comprises 14 residues. The germline CDR1 and CDR2 sequences are MDHEN and SYDVKM. The CDR3, as DNA: TGTGCCAGCAGTTTACCGGGGGGCGGAAACACCACATATTTT. It is translated as CASSLPGGGNTTYF. Together with reference TRBV28 and TRBJ1-3, the CDR3 gives the full variable domain: DVKVTQSSRYLVKRTGEKVFLECVQDMDHENMFWYRQDPGLGLRLIYFSYDVKMKEKGDIPEGYSVSREKKERFSLILESASTNQTSMYLCASSLPGGGNTTYFGEGSWLTVV.